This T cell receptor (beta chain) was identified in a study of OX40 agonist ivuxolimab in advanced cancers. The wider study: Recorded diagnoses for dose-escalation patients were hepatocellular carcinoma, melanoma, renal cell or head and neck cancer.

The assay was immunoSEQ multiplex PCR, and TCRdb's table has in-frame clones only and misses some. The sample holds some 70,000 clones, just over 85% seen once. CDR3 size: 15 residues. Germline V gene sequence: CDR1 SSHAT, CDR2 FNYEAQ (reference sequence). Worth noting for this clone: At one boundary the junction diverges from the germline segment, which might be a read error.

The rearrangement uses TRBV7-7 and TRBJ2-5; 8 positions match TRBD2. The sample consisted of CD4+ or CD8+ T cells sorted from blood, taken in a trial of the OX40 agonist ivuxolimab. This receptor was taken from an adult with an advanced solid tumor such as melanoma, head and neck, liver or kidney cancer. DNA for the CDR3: TGTGCTAGCAGCGCGGGGGGAGTGTACCAAGAGACCCAGTACTTC. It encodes CASSAGGVYQETQYF.